This T cell receptor (beta chain) is drawn from a study of cytomegalovirus exposure and HLA in healthy donors. Generated by immunoSEQ multiplex PCR, the TCRdb table keeps only in-frame clones and is missing some. Here the sample spans a few hundred thousand clones, 86% being singletons. The CDR3 runs 17 residues. Germline V lookup: CDR1 ENHRY, CDR2 SYGVKD. The V segment lost 6 bases and the J segment 4 bases; nucleotides outside the gene matches: 13. Study conclusions and caveats: The study listed roughly 160 cytomegalovirus-associated TCR beta chains. Clusters of TCRs from the first cohort tended to co-occur in the approximately 130 validation repertoires (as a later analysis found).

A remark on this clone: Antigen unknown.

What was sequenced was PBMCs. The V and J genes are TRBV10-3 and TRBJ2-7; 12 bases align to TRBD2. The TCR sequence derives from a woman in her late teens or twenties in good health and CMV-seronegative. CDR3 coding DNA: TGTGCCATCAGCCCCATGCCCGGGACTAGCGGGCTATACGAGCAGTACTTC. It yields the protein CAISPMPGTSGLYEQYF.